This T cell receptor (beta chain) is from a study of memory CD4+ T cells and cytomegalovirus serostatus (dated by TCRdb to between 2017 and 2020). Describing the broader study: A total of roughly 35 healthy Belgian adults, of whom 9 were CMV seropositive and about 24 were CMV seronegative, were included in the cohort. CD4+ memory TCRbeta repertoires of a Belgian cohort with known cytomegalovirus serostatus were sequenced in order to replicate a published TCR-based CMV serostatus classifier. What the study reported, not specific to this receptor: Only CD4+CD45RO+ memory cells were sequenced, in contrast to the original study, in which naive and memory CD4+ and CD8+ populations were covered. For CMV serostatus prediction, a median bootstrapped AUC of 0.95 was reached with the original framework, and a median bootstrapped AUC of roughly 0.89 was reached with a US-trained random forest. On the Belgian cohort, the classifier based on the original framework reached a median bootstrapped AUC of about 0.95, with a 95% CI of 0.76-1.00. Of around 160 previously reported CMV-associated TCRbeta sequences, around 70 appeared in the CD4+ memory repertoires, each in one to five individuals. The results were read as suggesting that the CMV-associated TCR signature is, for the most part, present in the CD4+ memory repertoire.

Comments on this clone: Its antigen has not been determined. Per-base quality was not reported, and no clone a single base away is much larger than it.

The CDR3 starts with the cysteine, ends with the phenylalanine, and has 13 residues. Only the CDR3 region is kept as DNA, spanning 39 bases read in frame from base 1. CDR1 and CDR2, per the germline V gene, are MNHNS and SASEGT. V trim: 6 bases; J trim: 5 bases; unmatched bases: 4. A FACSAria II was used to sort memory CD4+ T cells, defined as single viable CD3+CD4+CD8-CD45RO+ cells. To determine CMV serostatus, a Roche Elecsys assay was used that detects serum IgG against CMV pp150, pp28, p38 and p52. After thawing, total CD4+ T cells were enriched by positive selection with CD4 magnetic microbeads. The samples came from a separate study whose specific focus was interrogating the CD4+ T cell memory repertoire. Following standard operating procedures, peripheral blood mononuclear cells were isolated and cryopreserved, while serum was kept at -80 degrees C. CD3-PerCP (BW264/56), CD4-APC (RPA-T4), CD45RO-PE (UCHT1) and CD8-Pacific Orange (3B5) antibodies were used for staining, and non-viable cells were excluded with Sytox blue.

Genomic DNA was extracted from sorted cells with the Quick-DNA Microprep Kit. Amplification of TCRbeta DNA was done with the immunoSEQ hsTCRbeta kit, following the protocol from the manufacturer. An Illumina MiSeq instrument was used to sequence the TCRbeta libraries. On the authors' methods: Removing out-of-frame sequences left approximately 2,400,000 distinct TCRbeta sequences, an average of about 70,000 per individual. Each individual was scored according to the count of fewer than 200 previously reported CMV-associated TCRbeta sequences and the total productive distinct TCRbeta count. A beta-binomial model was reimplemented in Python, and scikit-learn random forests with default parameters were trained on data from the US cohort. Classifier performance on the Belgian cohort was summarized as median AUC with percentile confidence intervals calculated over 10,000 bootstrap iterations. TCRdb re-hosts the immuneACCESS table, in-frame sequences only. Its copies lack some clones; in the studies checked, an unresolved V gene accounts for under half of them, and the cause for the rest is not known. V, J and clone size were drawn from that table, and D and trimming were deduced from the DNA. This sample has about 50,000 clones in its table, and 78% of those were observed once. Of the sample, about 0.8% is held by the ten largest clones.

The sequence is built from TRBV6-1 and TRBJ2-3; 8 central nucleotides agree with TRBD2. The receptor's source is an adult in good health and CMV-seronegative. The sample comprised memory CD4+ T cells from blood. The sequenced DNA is TGTGCCAGCAGCGGGGGGGCGGGAGATACGCAGTATTTT. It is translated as CASSGGAGDTQYF.